One and the same sample provided the 8 T cell receptor beta chains below, sequenced in a study of OX40 agonist ivuxolimab in advanced cancers. Generated by immunoSEQ multiplex PCR, the TCRdb table keeps only in-frame clones and is missing some. The sample carries about 68,000 clones, 88% recorded once. The sequencing here drew on CD4+ or CD8+ T cells sorted from blood, taken in a trial of the OX40 agonist ivuxolimab. The receptors here all came from an adult with an advanced solid tumor such as melanoma, head and neck, liver or kidney cancer.

This clone was observed once. In DNA, the CDR3 is TGCGCCAGCAGCCCCCGGACAGGGGGATCTAACACTGAAGCTTTCTTT. Translating gives CASSPRTGGSNTEAFF. This chain uses TRBV5-1 with TRBJ1-1, with TRBD1 matching over 10 bases. Germline loops: CDR1 SGHRS, CDR2 YFSETQ. Trimming took 4 bases from V and 2 from J; bases not matched to a gene: 8. This CDR3 has 16 residues.

This clone has a single count. The rearrangement joins TRBV13 to TRBJ1-3, with 11 nucleotides matching TRBD1. Germline CDR1 is PRHDT and CDR2 is FYEKMQ (reference sequence). V was clipped by 4 bases and J by 0 bases; unmatched bases: 11. The CDR3 extends over 19 amino acids. In nucleotides, the CDR3 is TGTGCCAGCAGCTCCTACCGGGGGACAGGGGGACTCTCTGGAAACACCATATATTTT. This encodes CASSSYRGTGGLSGNTIYF.

The V and J genes are TRBV7-9 and TRBJ2-6; D uncertain. V was cut by 3 bases and J by 2 bases, with 5 bases left in between. CDR1 and CDR2 (germline): SEHNR, FQNEAQ (reference sequence). This CDR3 contains 14 residues. The CDR3 loop reads CASSFSTGANVLTF. CDR3 nucleotide sequence: TGTGCCAGCAGCTTTAGTACTGGGGCCAACGTCCTGACTTTC.

The rearrangement links TRBV7-9 to TRBJ2-3; D unresolved. There are 16 residues in the CDR3. Trimming stripped 0 bases from V and 2 bases from J, with 12 bases between. Germline CDR1 is SEHNR and CDR2 is FQNEAQ (reference sequence). The CDR3 coding sequence is TGTGCCAGCAGCTTAGCGGCCGGGCAATCCACAGATACGCAGTATTTT. As protein: CASSLAAGQSTDTQYF. Variable domain in full (rest from reference TRBV7-9 and TRBJ2-3): DTGVSQNPRHKITKRGQNVTFRCDPISEHNRLYWYRQTLGQGPEFLTYFQNEAQLEKSRLLSDRFSAERPKGSFSTLEIQRTEQGDSAMYLCASSLAAGQSTDTQYFGPGTRLTVL.

This rearrangement joins TRBV27 to TRBJ1-4, with TRBD1 matching over 9 bases. The V gene end was trimmed by 3 bases and the J gene end by 2 bases; junction bases not matched to a gene: 7. Per the germline V gene, CDR1 is MNHEY and CDR2 is SMNVEV (reference sequence). CDR3 length: 17 amino acids. CDR3 protein: CASSFSNRGRTNEKLFF. The CDR3 bases are TGTGCCAGCAGTTTTTCAAACAGGGGGCGCACTAATGAAAAACTGTTTTTT.

The count of this clone is one. This sequence joins TRBV18 and TRBJ2-7; 8 nucleotides agree with TRBD2. From germline, CDR1 is KGHSH and CDR2 LQKENI. CDR3 length: 16 residues. Germline trimming cut 3 bases from V and 4 bases from J; bases unmatched to any gene: 11. Here the CDR3 reads CASSPRVRGGRYEQYF. The CDR3 DNA reads as TGTGCCAGCTCACCGCGCGTTAGGGGCGGGAGGTACGAGCAGTACTTC. Variable domain in full (rest from reference TRBV18 and TRBJ2-7): NAGVMQNPRHLVRRRGQEARLRCSPMKGHSHVYWYRQLPEEGLKFMVYLQKENIIDESGMPKERFSAEFPKEGPSILRIQQVVRGDSAAYFCASSPRVRGGRYEQYFGPGTRLTVT.

The rearrangement joins TRBV14 to TRBJ2-3; no definite D call. V was trimmed by 0 bases and J by 11 bases, leaving 18 bases between them. Germline values: CDR1 SGHDN, CDR2 FVKESK. CDR3 size: 15 residues. The CDR3 protein is CASSQDLLGGGLQYF. In DNA, the CDR3 is TGTGCCAGCAGCCAAGATTTGCTGGGTGGCGGTCTGCAGTATTTT.

The CDR3 protein is CASRTLGRSYEQYF. The DNA of the CDR3 is TGTGCCAGCAGAACATTGGGTCGGTCCTACGAGCAGTACTTC. This chain uses TRBV27 with TRBJ2-7, with D unclear. Trimming shortened V by 6 bases and J by 1 base, and 13 bases separated the two germline ends. This CDR3 has 14 residues. The germline gives CDR1 MNHEY, CDR2 SMNVEV (reference sequence).